This TCR beta chain was recorded in a study of cytomegalovirus exposure and HLA in healthy donors. Primers: 60 Vbeta forward and 13 Jbeta reverse. Data came from immunoSEQ multiplex PCR; TCRdb stores just in-frame clones and leaves some out. The table includes 80,000 or so clones, 60% to 80% detected once. Germline V gives CDR1 LNHDA, CDR2 SQIVND (reference sequence). The CDR3 spans 13 residues. Germline trimming cut 5 bases from V and 4 bases from J; bases unmatched to any gene: 4. J is TRBJ1-2 and V is TRBV19, with 7 positions matching TRBD1. The sample taken for sequencing was PBMCs. The source of this sequence is a woman aged 40 to 49 in good health and CMV-seronegative. This chain's CDR3 is CASSATGTYGYTF. The CDR3 DNA follows: TGTGCCAGTAGTGCGACAGGGACCTATGGCTACACCTTC.